This T cell receptor (beta chain) was profiled in a study of blood T cells in healthy people across ages. Primed by a sample-barcoded 5' primer and a J-beta primer mix, a second PCR proceeded for 7 to 11 cycles. TCRdb recomputed calls from the 5' RACE reads with MiXCR, one row per CDR3 protein. This sample has over a million distinct CDR3 sequences, with 45% found just once. Only a few counts were recorded for this clonotype. Donors each provided around 10 milliliters of peripheral blood. The authors isolated at least 6.5 million PBMCs per sample. The CDR3 is made up of 15 amino acids. Germline CDR1 is SEHNR and CDR2 is FQNEAQ (reference sequence). Trimming removed 0 bases from V and 7 bases from J, with 13 bases in between.

J is TRBJ2-1 and V is TRBV7-9; no clear D gene. The sequenced sample consisted of blood. The origin of this receptor is a woman aged 60-75 years in good health. The CDR3 sequence is CASSLAMPGRNEQFF. The CDR3 nucleotides read TGTGCCAGCAGCTTAGCGATGCCGGGTCGGAATGAGCAGTTCTTC.